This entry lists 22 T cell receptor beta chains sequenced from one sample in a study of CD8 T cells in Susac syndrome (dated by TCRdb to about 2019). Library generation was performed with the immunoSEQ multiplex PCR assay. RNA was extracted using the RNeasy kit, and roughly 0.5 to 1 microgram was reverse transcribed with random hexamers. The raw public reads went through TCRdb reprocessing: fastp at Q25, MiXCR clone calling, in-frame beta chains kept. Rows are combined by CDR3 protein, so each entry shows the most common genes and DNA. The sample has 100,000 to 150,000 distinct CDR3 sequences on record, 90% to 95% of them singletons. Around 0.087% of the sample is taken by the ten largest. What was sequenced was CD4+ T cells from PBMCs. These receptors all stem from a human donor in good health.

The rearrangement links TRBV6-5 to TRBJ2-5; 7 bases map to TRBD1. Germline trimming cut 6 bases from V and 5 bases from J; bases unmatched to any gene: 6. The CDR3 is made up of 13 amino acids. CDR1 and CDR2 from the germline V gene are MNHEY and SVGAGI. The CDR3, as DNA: TGTGCCAGCAGCCGACAGGGCGGGGAGACCCAGTACTTC. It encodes CASSRQGGETQYF.

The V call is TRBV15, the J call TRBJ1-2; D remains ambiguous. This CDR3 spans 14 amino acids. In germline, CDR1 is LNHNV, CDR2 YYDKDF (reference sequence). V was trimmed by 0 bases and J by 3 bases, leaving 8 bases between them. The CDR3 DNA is TGTGCCACCAGCAGAGATCGAACTTACTATGGCTACACCTTC. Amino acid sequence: CATSRDRTYYGYTF.

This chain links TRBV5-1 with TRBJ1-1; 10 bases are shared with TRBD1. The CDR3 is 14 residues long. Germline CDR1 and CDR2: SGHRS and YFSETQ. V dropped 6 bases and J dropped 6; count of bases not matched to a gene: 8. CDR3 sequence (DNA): TGCGCCAGCACCACTTCGGGACAGGGGTCTGAAGCTTTCTTT. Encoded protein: CASTTSGQGSEAFF.

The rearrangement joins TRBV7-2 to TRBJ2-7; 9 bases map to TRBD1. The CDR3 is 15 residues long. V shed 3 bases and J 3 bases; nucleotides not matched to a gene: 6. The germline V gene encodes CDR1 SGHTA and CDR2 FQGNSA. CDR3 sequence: CASSFEDRGFYEQYF. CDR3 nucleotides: TGTGCCAGCAGCTTTGAGGACAGGGGTTTCTACGAGCAGTACTTC.

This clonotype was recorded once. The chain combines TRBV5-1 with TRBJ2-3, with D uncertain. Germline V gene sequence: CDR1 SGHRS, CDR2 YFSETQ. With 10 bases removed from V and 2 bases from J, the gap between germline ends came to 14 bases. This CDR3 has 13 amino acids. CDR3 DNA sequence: TGCGCCGGAAGCTTGGTCCCCACAGATACGCAGTATTTT. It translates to CAGSLVPTDTQYF.

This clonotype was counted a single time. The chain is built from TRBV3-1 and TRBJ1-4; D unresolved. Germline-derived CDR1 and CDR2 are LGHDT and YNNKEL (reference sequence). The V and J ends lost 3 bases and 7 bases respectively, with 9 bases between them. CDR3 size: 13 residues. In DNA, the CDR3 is TGTGCCAGCAGCCATGGACTGCTTGAAAAACTGTTTTTT. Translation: CASSHGLLEKLFF.

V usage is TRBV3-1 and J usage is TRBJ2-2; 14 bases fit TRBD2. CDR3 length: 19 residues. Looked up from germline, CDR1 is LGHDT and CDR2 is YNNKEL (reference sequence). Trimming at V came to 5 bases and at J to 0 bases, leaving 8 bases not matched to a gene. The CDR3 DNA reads TGTGCCAGCAGCTTAGGGACTAGCGGGAGACTCGCGAACACCGGGGAGCTGTTTTTT. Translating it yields CASSLGTSGRLANTGELFF.

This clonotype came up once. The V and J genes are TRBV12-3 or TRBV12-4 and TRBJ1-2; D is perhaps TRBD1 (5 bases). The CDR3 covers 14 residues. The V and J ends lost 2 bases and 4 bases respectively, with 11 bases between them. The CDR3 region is CASSLLGGTYGYTF. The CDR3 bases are TGTGCCAGCAGTTTATTGGGGGGTACCTATGGCTACACCTTC.

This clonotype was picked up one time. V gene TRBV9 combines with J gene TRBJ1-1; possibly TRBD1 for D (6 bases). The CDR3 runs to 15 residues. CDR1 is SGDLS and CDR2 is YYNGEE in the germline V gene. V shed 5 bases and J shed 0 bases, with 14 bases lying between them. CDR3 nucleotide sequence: TGTGCCAGCAGGGAGGGGGGGAACATGAACACTGAAGCTTTCTTT. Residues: CASREGGNMNTEAFF.

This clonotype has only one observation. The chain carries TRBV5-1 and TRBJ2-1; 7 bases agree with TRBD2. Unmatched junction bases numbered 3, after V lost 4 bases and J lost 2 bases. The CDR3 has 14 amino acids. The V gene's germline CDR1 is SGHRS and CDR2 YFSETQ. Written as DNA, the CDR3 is TGCGCCAGCAGCCCGCGGGAGACCTACAATGAGCAGTTCTTC. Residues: CASSPRETYNEQFF.

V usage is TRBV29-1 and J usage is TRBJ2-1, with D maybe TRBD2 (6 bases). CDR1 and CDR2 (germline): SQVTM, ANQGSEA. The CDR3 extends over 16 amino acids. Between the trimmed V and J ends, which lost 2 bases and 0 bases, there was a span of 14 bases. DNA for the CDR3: TGCAGCGTTGAATTCGGCGGGGCCCCCTCCTACAATGAGCAGTTCTTC. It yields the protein CSVEFGGAPSYNEQFF.

This CDR3 reads CASSEAGVTDTQYF. CDR3 coding DNA: TGCGCCAGCAGTGAAGCGGGAGTAACAGATACGCAGTATTTT. This sequence joins TRBV10-1 and TRBJ2-3, with 8 bases identical to TRBD2. Germline CDR1 is WNHNN and CDR2 is SYGVQD (reference sequence). The CDR3 has 14 residues. The V gene end was trimmed by 3 bases and the J gene end by 3 bases; junction bases not matched to a gene: 2.

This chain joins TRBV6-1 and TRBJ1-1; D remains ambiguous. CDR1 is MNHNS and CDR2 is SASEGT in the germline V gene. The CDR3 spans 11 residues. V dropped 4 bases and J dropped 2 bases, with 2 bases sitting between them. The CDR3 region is CASSVNTEAFF. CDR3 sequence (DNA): TGTGCCAGCAGTGTAAACACTGAAGCTTTCTTT.

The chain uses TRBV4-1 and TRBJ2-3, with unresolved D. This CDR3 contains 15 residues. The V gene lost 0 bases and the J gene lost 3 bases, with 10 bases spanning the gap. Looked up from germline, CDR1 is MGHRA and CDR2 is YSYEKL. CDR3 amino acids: CASSQEGVRTDTQYF. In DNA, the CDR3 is TGCGCCAGCAGCCAAGAAGGAGTTAGGACAGATACGCAGTATTTT.

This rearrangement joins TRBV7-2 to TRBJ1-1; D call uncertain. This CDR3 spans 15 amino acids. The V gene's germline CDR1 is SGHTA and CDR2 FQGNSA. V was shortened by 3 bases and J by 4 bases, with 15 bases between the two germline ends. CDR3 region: CASSFSKVVGTEAFF. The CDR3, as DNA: TGTGCCAGCAGCTTTAGTAAGGTCGTCGGCACTGAAGCTTTCTTT.

The CDR3 nucleotides are TGTGCCAGCACCCTTAGGGGGGGAGATATGAGGGCCAAAAACATTCAGTACTTC. It encodes CASTLRGGDMRAKNIQYF. V gene TRBV14 combines with J gene TRBJ2-4; a weak D match, TRBD2 (7 bases). The germline V and J ends were trimmed by 7 bases and 1 base, with 23 bases remaining between them. Germline CDR1 reads SGHDN; CDR2 reads FVKESK. This CDR3 region has 18 residues.

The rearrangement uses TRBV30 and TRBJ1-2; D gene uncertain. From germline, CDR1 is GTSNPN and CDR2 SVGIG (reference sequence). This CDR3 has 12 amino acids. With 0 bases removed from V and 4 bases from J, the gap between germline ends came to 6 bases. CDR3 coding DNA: TGTGCCTGGAGTGTACGCAGCTATGGCTACACCTTC. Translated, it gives CAWSVRSYGYTF.

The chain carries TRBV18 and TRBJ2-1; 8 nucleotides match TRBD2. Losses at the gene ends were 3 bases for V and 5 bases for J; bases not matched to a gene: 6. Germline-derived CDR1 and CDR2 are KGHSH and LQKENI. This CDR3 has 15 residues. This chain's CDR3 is CASSPIRGGHNEQFF. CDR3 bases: TGTGCCAGCTCACCCATTCGGGGGGGCCACAATGAGCAGTTCTTC.

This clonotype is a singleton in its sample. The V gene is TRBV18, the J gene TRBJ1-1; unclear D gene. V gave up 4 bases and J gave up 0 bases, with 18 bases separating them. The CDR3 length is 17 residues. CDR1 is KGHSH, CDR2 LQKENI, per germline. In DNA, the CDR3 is TGTGCCAGCTCACTTAACGGCTATCAGACTCTGAACACTGAAGCTTTCTTT. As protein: CASSLNGYQTLNTEAFF.

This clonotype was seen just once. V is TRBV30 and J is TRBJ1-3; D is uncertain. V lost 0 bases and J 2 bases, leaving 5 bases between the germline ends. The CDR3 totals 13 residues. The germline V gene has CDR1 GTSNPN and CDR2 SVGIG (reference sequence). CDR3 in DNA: TGTGCCTGGAGTGTGATTACTGGAAACACCATATATTTT. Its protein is CAWSVITGNTIYF.

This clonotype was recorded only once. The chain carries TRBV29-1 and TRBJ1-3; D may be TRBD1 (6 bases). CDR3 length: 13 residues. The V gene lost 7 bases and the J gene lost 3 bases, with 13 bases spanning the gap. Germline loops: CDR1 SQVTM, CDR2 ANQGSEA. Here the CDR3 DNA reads TGCAGCGCCGACGGGGGCGTTGGAAACACCATATATTTT. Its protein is CSADGGVGNTIYF.

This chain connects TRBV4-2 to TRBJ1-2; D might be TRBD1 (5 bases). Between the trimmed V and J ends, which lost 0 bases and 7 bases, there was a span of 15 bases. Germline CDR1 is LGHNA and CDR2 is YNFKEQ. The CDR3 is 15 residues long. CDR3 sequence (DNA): TGTGCCAGCAGCCAAGAAACCAGGGTTGTACGTGGCTACACCTTC. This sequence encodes CASSQETRVVRGYTF.